What follows are 28 T cell receptor beta chains derived from one specimen sequenced in a study of blood T cell repertoires in COVID-19 (TCRdb year 2020). The library was built by means of the immunoSEQ multiplex PCR assay. Sourced from immuneACCESS, this table was stored by TCRdb with only in-frame sequences that have V and J called. A share of the clones is absent; for the studies checked, an unresolved V gene accounts for under half, and the remainder has no known explanation. This sample has roughly 45,000 clones in its table, and approximately 88% of those were observed once. Around 0.4% of the sample is in the top ten clones. Sequenced material: peripheral blood. The receptors stem from a human donor in a cohort sampled during active COVID-19.

The V gene is TRBV10-3, the J gene TRBJ1-2; D perhaps matches TRBD1 (6 bases). The CDR3 is made up of 15 amino acids. Trimming removed 5 bases at V and 4 bases at J, with 17 bases between. In germline, CDR1 is ENHRY, CDR2 SYGVKD. The CDR3 loop is CAISREGGASYGYTF. CDR3 nucleotide sequence: TGTGCCATCAGTCGGGAGGGGGGCGCATCCTATGGCTACACCTTC.

The genes are TRBV12-3 or TRBV12-4 and TRBJ1-2; D gene unclear. V lost 6 bases, J lost 4 bases, and 12 bases lay in between. CDR3 size: 13 residues. The CDR3 nucleotides read TGTGCCAGCAGACTAGGGAGCGGCTATGGCTACACCTTC. Protein: CASRLGSGYGYTF.

This clone appeared once. The rearrangement uses TRBV19 and TRBJ2-5; D might be TRBD2 (6 bases). The CDR3 is 14 amino acids. Germline-derived CDR1 and CDR2 are LNHDA and SQIVND (reference sequence). Trimming shortened V by 7 bases and J by 3 bases, and 15 bases separated the two germline ends. CDR3 coding DNA: TGTGCCAGTACCCCGGGGACTCCTAAAGAGACCCAGTACTTC. Its protein is CASTPGTPKETQYF.

Concerning this clone: One end of the junction does not line up with germline, which may come from a read error. V gene TRBV7-2 combines with J gene TRBJ2-7; 8 bases match TRBD1. Germline V CDR1 and CDR2: SGHTA, FQGNSA. The CDR3 loop spans 12 amino acids. DNA of the CDR3: TGTGCCAGCAGCTTAGACAGGGGGATTGGGGACTTC. Translating gives CASSLDRGIGDF.

The table lists this clone with a few counts. The chain recombines TRBV19 with TRBJ2-7; 10 bases align to TRBD1. The CDR3 consists of 15 residues. After removal of 4 bases from V and 2 bases from J, the junction contained 5 bases not matched to a gene. Germline lookup yields CDR1 LNHDA and CDR2 SQIVND (reference sequence). CDR3 sequence: CASSSPGTGAYEQYF. For the CDR3, the DNA is TGTGCCAGTAGTAGCCCCGGGACAGGGGCCTACGAGCAGTACTTC.

J is TRBJ1-1 and V is TRBV11-2; 7 bases are shared with TRBD1. From germline, CDR1 is SGHAT and CDR2 FQNNGV. The CDR3 extends over 16 amino acids. The trim removed 5 bases at V and 5 bases at J, leaving 14 bases unmatched. The CDR3: CASSRPGQKQGTEAFF. DNA of the CDR3: TGTGCCAGCAGCCGACCGGGACAGAAGCAAGGTACTGAAGCTTTCTTT.

The chain links TRBV10-2 to TRBJ1-5; 8 nucleotides align to TRBD1. The trim removed 0 bases at V and 9 bases at J, leaving 4 bases unmatched. The CDR3 covers 14 residues. Germline V CDR1 and CDR2: WSHSY, SAAADI. The CDR3 protein is CASSESPGGWPQHF. The CDR3 DNA follows: TGCGCCAGCAGTGAGTCGCCAGGGGGCTGGCCCCAGCATTTT.

J is TRBJ1-2 and V is TRBV5-1; TRBD1 is a possible D gene (5 bases). This CDR3 is built from 15 residues. Germline CDR1 is SGHRS and CDR2 is YFSETQ. Trimming removed 1 base from V and 0 bases from J, with 10 bases in between. CDR3 in amino acids: CASSLKSGPNYGYTF. The DNA for the CDR3 is TGCGCCAGCAGCTTGAAGTCAGGGCCTAACTATGGCTACACCTTC.

This clone was detected once. The rearrangement joins TRBV7-9 to TRBJ1-2; no reliable D call. V dropped 0 bases and J dropped 4 bases, with 3 bases sitting between them. Looked up from germline, CDR1 is SEHNR and CDR2 is FQNEAQ (reference sequence). This CDR3 spans 12 amino acids. CDR3 sequence (DNA): TGTGCCAGCAGCTTAGCCGGCTATGGCTACACCTTC. Translated: CASSLAGYGYTF.

The V call is TRBV7-6, the J call TRBJ1-4; D perhaps matches TRBD1 (6 bases). Germline values: CDR1 SGHVS, CDR2 FNYEAQ. The CDR3 totals 16 residues. V lost 1 base and J lost 7, with 16 bases in between. The CDR3 region is CASSLVGGGAGEKLFF. DNA of the CDR3: TGTGCCAGCAGCTTAGTGGGGGGGGGCGCTGGTGAAAAACTGTTTTTT.

This clone was recorded once. V and J are TRBV7-2 and TRBJ2-2, with a possible D match to TRBD1 (5 bases). The CDR3 length is 15 residues. Germline CDR1 and CDR2: SGHTA and FQGNSA. V was cut by 3 bases and J by 7 bases, with 15 bases left in between. CDR3: CASSLPAQGNGELFF. CDR3 nucleotides: TGTGCCAGCAGCTTGCCAGCTCAGGGTAACGGGGAGCTGTTTTTT.

The rearrangement joins TRBV6-6 to TRBJ2-7; D call uncertain. Germline V gives CDR1 MNHNY, CDR2 SVGAGI (reference sequence). V was clipped by 0 bases and J by 4 bases, with 13 bases between them. The CDR3 sequence is 15 residues long. CDR3 in DNA: TGTGCCAGCAGTTACTCGCAGAGGTCCGTGTACGAGCAGTACTTC. Translation gives CASSYSQRSVYEQYF.

This chain connects TRBV6-5 to TRBJ1-4; D perhaps matches TRBD1 (6 bases). CDR1 and CDR2 from the germline V gene are MNHEY and SVGAGI. This CDR3 has 15 amino acids. The V end lost 6 bases, the J end lost 0 bases, and 11 bases lay between the germline ends. CDR3 DNA: TGTGCCAGCAGGCAGGGGATTGCAACTAATGAAAAACTGTTTTTT. It specifies CASRQGIATNEKLFF.

V gene TRBV7-6 combines with J gene TRBJ1-1; 7 bases align to TRBD1. This CDR3 is 16 amino acids long. V gave up 5 bases and J gave up 0 bases; unmatched junction bases: 9. Looked up from germline, CDR1 is SGHVS and CDR2 is FNYEAQ. In DNA, the CDR3 is TGTGCCAGCAGCGAACTATCGGGACAGTTGAACACTGAAGCTTTCTTT. Translated, it gives CASSELSGQLNTEAFF.

This clone was seen only a few times. The rearrangement links TRBV4-1 to TRBJ2-7, with a possible D match to TRBD2 (6 bases). The CDR3 runs to 14 residues. Germline V gene data show CDR1 as MGHRA and CDR2 as YSYEKL. The V gene lost 3 bases and the J gene lost 2 bases, with 11 bases spanning the gap. CDR3 coding DNA: TGCGCCAGCAGCCATCCCGGCGGGACCTACGAGCAGTACTTC. It codes for CASSHPGGTYEQYF.

This rearrangement joins TRBV29-1 to TRBJ1-4; D call uncertain. Per germline, CDR1 SQVTM and CDR2 ANQGSEA. V was pared by 0 bases and J by 7 bases, with 9 bases between. The CDR3 sequence is 13 residues long. For the CDR3, the DNA is TGCAGCGTTGAAGATGTCGCGGGTGAAAAACTGTTTTTT. It encodes CSVEDVAGEKLFF.

This chain joins TRBV10-3 and TRBJ2-7, with a weak D call TRBD1 (5 bases). Trimming removed 3 bases from V and 6 bases from J, with 12 bases in between. The CDR3 is 13 residues long. CDR1 and CDR2 from the germline V gene are ENHRY and SYGVKD. The CDR3: CAISDLTAGEQYF. In nucleotides, the CDR3 is TGTGCCATCAGTGACTTGACAGCTGGCGAGCAGTACTTC.

The J gene is TRBJ1-5, the V gene TRBV12-3 or TRBV12-4, with a tentative D call TRBD1 (5 bases). This CDR3 is 12 amino acids long. Trimming removed 5 bases from V and 11 bases from J, with 13 bases in between. CDR3 sequence (DNA): TGTGCCAGCAGTCTCCGCGGGGGGGCCCAGCATTTT. Translating gives CASSLRGGAQHF.

This clone was found once. The J gene is TRBJ1-5, the V gene TRBV6-6, with D tentatively TRBD1 (5 bases). Between the trimmed V and J ends, which lost 7 bases and 4 bases, there was a span of 17 bases. Per the germline V gene, CDR1 is MNHNY and CDR2 is SVGAGI (reference sequence). The CDR3 extends over 15 amino acids. Here the CDR3 reads CASKPGHERNQPQHF. The CDR3 nucleotides are TGTGCCAGCAAGCCCGGACACGAGAGGAATCAGCCCCAGCATTTT.

The V gene is TRBV7-9, the J gene TRBJ1-2; 7 nucleotides line up with TRBD1. The J segment lost 5 bases and the V segment lost 2 bases, leaving 14 bases of the junction unmatched. CDR3 size: 17 residues. Germline CDR1 reads SEHNR; CDR2 reads FQNEAQ (reference sequence). The CDR3 is CASSLWVGDSSIYGYTF. CDR3 coding DNA: TGTGCCAGCAGCTTATGGGTAGGGGACAGCTCTATTTATGGCTACACCTTC.

This sequence joins TRBV13 and TRBJ2-7, with 7 positions matching TRBD2. Germline V gene sequence: CDR1 PRHDT, CDR2 FYEKMQ (reference sequence). The CDR3 spans 12 residues. J lost 6 bases, V lost 4 bases, and 3 bases had no gene match. CDR3 sequence (DNA): TGTGCCAGCAGCTCTGGGAGGGGCGAGCAGTACTTC. It codes for CASSSGRGEQYF.

V and J are TRBV24-1 and TRBJ1-2; TRBD1 aligns across 10 bases. V gave up 3 bases and J gave up 2 bases; unmatched junction bases: 5. The germline V gene has CDR1 KGHDR and CDR2 SFDVKD. The CDR3 has 16 residues. The CDR3 sequence: CATSDDRDRGNYGYTF. DNA of the CDR3: TGTGCCACCAGTGATGACCGGGACAGGGGAAACTATGGCTACACCTTC.

J is TRBJ1-5 and V is TRBV6-5; D perhaps matches TRBD1 (5 bases). CDR1 is MNHEY, CDR2 SVGAGI, per germline. V was clipped by 2 bases and J by 4 bases, with 9 bases between them. The CDR3 consists of 14 residues. This CDR3 is CASSYAGRNQPQHF. CDR3 sequence (DNA): TGTGCCAGCAGTTACGCAGGGCGTAATCAGCCCCAGCATTTT.

This clone was detected once. The J gene is TRBJ2-7, the V gene TRBV5-4; 8 bases are a match to TRBD1. Germline V gives CDR1 SGHNT, CDR2 YYREEE (reference sequence). The CDR3 spans 15 residues. V dropped 4 bases and J dropped 5; count of bases not matched to a gene: 11. The chain's CDR3 is CASSTWTGSRDEQYF. The CDR3, as DNA: TGTGCCAGCAGCACCTGGACAGGGTCCAGGGACGAGCAGTACTTC.

This clone came up once. This chain uses TRBV27 with TRBJ1-5; TRBD1 is a possible D gene (5 bases). With 5 bases removed from V and 10 bases from J, the gap between germline ends came to 18 bases. CDR1 is MNHEY and CDR2 is SMNVEV in the germline V gene (reference sequence). CDR3 length: 14 amino acids. CDR3 sequence reads: CASSLGQAYDPQHF. The CDR3 DNA sequence: TGTGCCAGCAGTCTAGGACAAGCCTATGATCCCCAGCATTTT.

This chain connects TRBV11-2 to TRBJ1-3, with D unclear. The V gene's germline CDR1 is SGHAT and CDR2 FQNNGV. The V gene lost 4 bases and the J gene lost 0 bases, with 7 bases spanning the gap. The CDR3 covers 14 residues. This chain's CDR3 is CASSSLSSGNTIYF. In DNA, the CDR3 is TGTGCCAGCAGCTCCCTGAGCTCTGGAAACACCATATATTTT.

The rearrangement links TRBV11-3 to TRBJ2-7; 8 bases are shared with TRBD1. CDR1 is SGHNT and CDR2 is YENEEA in the germline V gene. With V trimmed by 5 bases and J by 1 base, 7 bases remained unmatched. This CDR3 contains 15 residues. CDR3 bases: TGTGCCAGCAGCCCCCACAGGGGGGTATCCTACGAGCAGTACTTC. Its protein is CASSPHRGVSYEQYF. Full variable domain (missing parts from reference TRBV11-3 and TRBJ2-7): EAGVVQSPRYKIIEKKQPVAFWCNPISGHNTLYWYLQNLGQGPELLIRYENEEAVDDSQLPKDRFSAERLKGVDSTLKIQPAELGDSAVYLCASSPHRGVSYEQYFGPGTRLTVT.

This chain links TRBV6-5 with TRBJ1-2; 7 positions agree with TRBD1. V dropped 6 bases and J dropped 9; count of bases not matched to a gene: 7. Germline V gene sequence: CDR1 MNHEY, CDR2 SVGAGI. The CDR3 extends over 12 amino acids. The CDR3 here is CASSLDRASYTF. CDR3 sequence (DNA): TGTGCCAGCAGCCTAGACAGGGCAAGCTACACCTTC.